The 25 T cell receptor beta chains reported below all come from one sample, sequenced in a study of OX40 agonist ivuxolimab in advanced cancers. Only in-frame clones appear in the TCRdb table, and some are missing; sequencing was by immunoSEQ multiplex PCR. The sample has tens of thousands of clones; 92% are singletons. Sample: CD4+ or CD8+ T cells sorted from blood, taken in a trial of the OX40 agonist ivuxolimab. The receptors originated from an adult with an advanced solid tumor such as melanoma, head and neck, liver or kidney cancer.

This chain joins TRBV9 and TRBJ2-3; TRBD2 agrees at 7 bases. In germline, CDR1 is SGDLS, CDR2 YYNGEE. The CDR3 length is 14 residues. V was pared by 6 bases and J by 1 base, with 5 bases of the junction left unmatched. The CDR3 nucleotides read TGTGCCAGCAACGGCGGGAGTGGCACAGATACGCAGTATTTT. This codes for CASNGGSGTDTQYF.

The V and J genes are TRBV18 and TRBJ1-2; perhaps TRBD1 as D (5 bases). Germline assignment: CDR1 KGHSH and CDR2 LQKENI. V lost 1 base, J lost 4 bases, and 13 bases lay in between. The CDR3 length is 15 residues. The CDR3 region has the DNA TGTGCCAGCTCACCACGCCGGGGGTTCGGCTATGGCTACACCTTC. It codes for CASSPRRGFGYGYTF.

The chain has TRBV4-1 and TRBJ2-3, with a tentative D call TRBD2 (6 bases). This CDR3 is built from 16 residues. In germline, CDR1 is MGHRA, CDR2 YSYEKL. The ends were cut back, 4 bases at V and 3 bases at J, with 17 bases in the middle. CDR3 amino acids: CASSRSTSLVTDTQYF. As DNA, the CDR3 is TGCGCCAGCAGCCGGTCGACTAGTCTTGTAACAGATACGCAGTATTTT.

The genes are TRBV6-5 and TRBJ2-1, with TRBD2 matching 8 bases. CDR1 is MNHEY, CDR2 SVGAGI, per germline. This CDR3 is 13 amino acids long. The junction had 3 bases not matched to a gene; V was cut back by 3 bases and J by 8 bases. The CDR3 region is CASSYSGIYEQFF. The CDR3 DNA reads TGTGCCAGCAGTTATAGCGGGATTTATGAGCAGTTCTTC.

The chain couples TRBV11-2 to TRBJ2-3; D is unclear. The V and J ends lost 5 bases and 5 bases respectively, with 8 bases between them. The CDR3 runs 12 residues. The V gene's germline CDR1 is SGHAT and CDR2 FQNNGV. CDR3 region: CASSREGDTQYF. DNA of the CDR3: TGTGCCAGCAGCCGCGAAGGAGATACGCAGTATTTT.

This chain connects TRBV28 to TRBJ1-2; a possible D gene is TRBD1 (6 bases). This CDR3 spans 13 amino acids. The V and J ends lost 4 bases and 5 bases respectively, with 11 bases between them. Per germline, CDR1 MDHEN and CDR2 SYDVKM. The CDR3 is CASSYREHYGYTF. CDR3 nucleotides: TGTGCCAGCAGTTACAGGGAACATTATGGCTACACCTTC.

The chain uses TRBV4-2 and TRBJ1-3; D is unclear. CDR1 and CDR2 (germline): LGHNA, YNFKEQ. The CDR3 length is 16 residues. V gave up 1 base and J gave up 0 bases, with 10 bases separating them. The CDR3 protein is CASSQVIRSSGNTIYF. The DNA for the CDR3 is TGTGCCAGCAGCCAAGTTATCCGGAGCTCTGGAAACACCATATATTTT.

This clone was counted a few times. J is TRBJ1-5 and V is TRBV4-1; D not certain. There are 17 residues in the CDR3. The V end was cut by 0 bases, the J end by 3 bases, with 15 bases between. Germline CDR1 is MGHRA and CDR2 is YSYEKL. CDR3 nucleotide sequence: TGCGCCAGCAGCCAAGAGGGTCTGTGGAATGACAATCAGCCCCAGCATTTT. This gives the protein CASSQEGLWNDNQPQHF.

The chain recombines TRBV30 with TRBJ2-1; the D gene is possibly TRBD1 (6 bases). V gave up 5 bases and J gave up 7 bases, with 18 bases separating them. CDR1 is GTSNPN and CDR2 is SVGIG in the germline V gene (reference sequence). CDR3 length: 14 residues. The CDR3: CAWGSGDGWNEQFF. The CDR3 nucleotides are TGTGCCTGGGGCTCAGGGGACGGGTGGAATGAGCAGTTCTTC.

The V call is TRBV4-1, the J call TRBJ2-1, with TRBD2 matching over 14 bases. The CDR3 extends over 18 amino acids. V shed 4 bases, J shed 8 bases, and the junction held 13 bases outside the gene matches. Germline lookup yields CDR1 MGHRA and CDR2 YSYEKL. The CDR3 reads CASSPRLAGGPLVDEQFF. CDR3 DNA: TGCGCCAGCAGCCCACGACTAGCGGGGGGGCCTCTTGTAGATGAGCAGTTCTTC.

The chain carries TRBV5-1 and TRBJ2-1; 11 bases match TRBD2. Germline CDR1 and CDR2: SGHRS and YFSETQ. This CDR3 contains 15 residues. V was pared by 5 bases and J by 4 bases, with 5 bases of the junction left unmatched. CDR3 protein: CASRSGLAVYNEQFF. The DNA of the CDR3 is TGCGCCAGCAGATCGGGACTAGCGGTTTACAATGAGCAGTTCTTC.

The chain carries TRBV6-1 and TRBJ2-7; possible D gene TRBD2, 5 bases. V was cut by 1 base and J by 3 bases, with 10 bases left in between. The CDR3 spans 14 residues. CDR1 and CDR2 from the germline V gene are MNHNS and SASEGT. CDR3 bases: TGTGCCAGCAGTGAAGGGACTCAACTCTACGAGCAGTACGTC. Translation: CASSEGTQLYEQYV.

J is TRBJ2-7 and V is TRBV6-1; D remains ambiguous. V shed 3 bases and J shed 0 bases, with 12 bases lying between them. The germline CDR1 and CDR2 sequences are MNHNS and SASEGT. This CDR3 is built from 15 residues. This CDR3 is CASSDFGEVSYEQYF. CDR3 bases: TGTGCCAGCAGTGATTTTGGGGAAGTCTCCTACGAGCAGTACTTC.

V usage is TRBV5-1 and J usage is TRBJ2-7; no clear D. Trimming removed 5 bases from V and 3 bases from J, with 9 bases in between. The CDR3 length is 12 residues. Germline-derived CDR1 and CDR2 are SGHRS and YFSETQ. The CDR3 DNA follows: TGCGCCAGCAGATCGGAGCGCTACGAGCAGTACTTC. Amino acid sequence: CASRSERYEQYF. Filled out from reference TRBV5-1 and TRBJ2-7, the complete variable domain reads KAGVTQTPRYLIKTRGQQVTLSCSPISGHRSVSWYQQTPGQGLQFLFEYFSETQRNKGNFPGRFSGRQFSNSRSEMNVSTLELGDSALYLCASRSERYEQYFGPGTRLTVT.

This clone appeared a few times. Additional DNA sequences in this sample encode the identical CDR3. The V gene is TRBV27, the J gene TRBJ1-3, with D possibly matching TRBD1 (6 bases). The CDR3 has 16 residues. CDR1 and CDR2 from the germline V gene are MNHEY and SMNVEV (reference sequence). Trimming cost V 4 bases and J 4 bases, with 17 bases left between them. The CDR3 region has the DNA TGTGCCAGCAGTTCCCTGGGGGGCCGTGGGGGAAACACCATATATTTT. This codes for CASSSLGGRGGNTIYF.

The chain combines TRBV14 with TRBJ2-3; D might be TRBD1 or TRBD2, each matching 5 bases. CDR1 is SGHDN, CDR2 FVKESK, per germline. The ends were cut back, 2 bases at V and 6 bases at J, with 6 bases in the middle. This CDR3 has 12 amino acids. In nucleotides, the CDR3 is TGTGCCAGCAGCCAATGGGGGGATACGCAGTATTTT. This encodes CASSQWGDTQYF.

The rearrangement uses TRBV4-1 and TRBJ2-2; D is ambiguous. The germline CDR1 and CDR2 sequences are MGHRA and YSYEKL. The V end lost 3 bases, the J end lost 3 bases, and 17 bases lay between the germline ends. The CDR3 runs 17 residues. This CDR3 reads CASSQTGPTAYTGELFF. The CDR3 bases are TGCGCCAGCAGCCAGACCGGGCCAACCGCTTACACCGGGGAGCTGTTTTTT.

The genes are TRBV6-6 and TRBJ2-2; D ambiguous. The germline CDR1 and CDR2 sequences are MNHNY and SVGAGI (reference sequence). There are 14 residues in the CDR3. The germline V and J ends were trimmed by 4 bases and 4 bases, with 10 bases remaining between them. The CDR3 here is CASSWFASTGELFF. In nucleotides, the CDR3 is TGTGCCAGCAGTTGGTTTGCGAGCACCGGGGAGCTGTTTTTT.

CDR3 sequence reads: CASSPTPGQGTDTQYF. DNA for the CDR3: TGTGCCAGCAGCCCAACGCCGGGACAGGGCACAGATACGCAGTATTTT. The chain recombines TRBV5-6 with TRBJ2-3; 8 bases align to TRBD1. The CDR3 is 16 amino acids. Germline CDR1 SGHDT, CDR2 YYEEEE. The J segment lost 1 base and the V segment lost 4 bases, leaving 8 bases of the junction unmatched.

This clone was counted only a few times. The chain links TRBV5-1 to TRBJ2-7, with TRBD1 matching 7 bases. The germline V gene has CDR1 SGHRS and CDR2 YFSETQ. V was clipped by 5 bases and J by 5 bases; unmatched bases: 7. The CDR3 extends over 13 amino acids. The CDR3 spells CASSYDRVNEQYF. Here the CDR3 DNA reads TGCGCCAGCAGTTACGACAGGGTGAACGAGCAGTACTTC.

This chain joins TRBV5-8 and TRBJ1-5, with a tentative D call TRBD1 (5 bases). V was shortened by 2 bases and J by 2 bases, with 20 bases between the two germline ends. Germline CDR1 is SGHTS and CDR2 is YDEGEE. The CDR3 is 18 residues long. The CDR3 nucleotides read TGTGCCAGCAGCTTCCGTCCCGGGACTGCCCGGGGCAATCAGCCCCAGCATTTT. It encodes CASSFRPGTARGNQPQHF. Looking up the rest from reference TRBV5-8 and TRBJ1-5 gives the full variable domain: EAGVTQSPTHLIKTRGQQATLRCSPISGHTSVYWYQQALGLGLQFLLWYDEGEERNRGNFPPRFSGRQFPNYSSELNVNALELEDSALYLCASSFRPGTARGNQPQHFGDGTRLSIL.

V gene TRBV4-3 combines with J gene TRBJ2-3, with unresolved D. CDR1 is LGHNA and CDR2 is YSLEER in the germline V gene. The ends were cut back, 3 bases at V and 2 bases at J, with 12 bases in the middle. The length of the CDR3 is 15 residues. The CDR3 protein is CASSQLRGLTDTQYF. The CDR3 DNA reads TGCGCCAGCAGCCAGCTACGAGGCCTCACAGATACGCAGTATTTT.

V and J are TRBV6-5 and TRBJ1-2; D remains unclear. The germline V gene has CDR1 MNHEY and CDR2 SVGAGI. This CDR3 region has 14 residues. The V end lost 0 bases, the J end lost 4 bases, and 9 bases lay between the germline ends. In nucleotides, the CDR3 is TGTGCCAGCAGTTACTCTGAGACTAGCTATGGCTACACCTTC. It translates to CASSYSETSYGYTF.

This chain connects TRBV7-9 to TRBJ1-6; the D gene is possibly TRBD1 (6 bases). Per the germline V gene, CDR1 is SEHNR and CDR2 is FQNEAQ (reference sequence). The CDR3 runs 16 residues. Trimming removed 1 base from V and 13 bases from J, with 20 bases in between. CDR3: CASSLDLLAPGAPLHF. The CDR3 DNA sequence: TGTGCCAGCAGCTTAGACCTCTTGGCCCCAGGGGCGCCCCTCCACTTT.

The J gene is TRBJ2-7, the V gene TRBV10-2; D is possibly TRBD1 or TRBD2 (5 bases each). From germline, CDR1 is WSHSY and CDR2 SAAADI. V was pared by 10 bases and J by 0 bases, with 16 bases between. The CDR3 is made up of 14 amino acids. CDR3 in amino acids: CATSGTRSSYEQYV. For the CDR3, the DNA is TGCGCCACCTCCGGGACGAGAAGCTCCTACGAGCAGTACGTC.